Presented here are 12 T cell receptor beta chains from one specimen sequenced in a study of cytomegalovirus exposure and HLA in healthy donors. The PCR had 60 Vbeta and 13 Jbeta primers. Method: immunoSEQ multiplex PCR; TCRdb's copy keeps in-frame clones and lacks some. The table lists under 200,000 clones, around 88% of them singletons. Sequenced material: PBMCs. Source of these receptors: a woman aged 25 to 39 in good health and CMV-seronegative.

This sequence joins TRBV28 and TRBJ2-2; D unresolved. Per germline, CDR1 MDHEN and CDR2 SYDVKM. The CDR3 consists of 16 residues. The V and J ends lost 4 bases and 5 bases respectively, with 17 bases between them. This CDR3 is CASSSRIHLPTGELFF. CDR3 nucleotides: TGTGCCAGCAGTTCGAGGATACACCTTCCGACCGGGGAGCTGTTTTTT. The entire variable domain, with the rest obtained from reference TRBV28 and TRBJ2-2, is as follows: DVKVTQSSRYLVKRTGEKVFLECVQDMDHENMFWYRQDPGLGLRLIYFSYDVKMKEKGDIPEGYSVSREKKERFSLILESASTNQTSMYLCASSSRIHLPTGELFFGEGSRLTVL.

The rearrangement links TRBV27 to TRBJ2-7; 13 nucleotides line up with TRBD2. Per the germline V gene, CDR1 is MNHEY and CDR2 is SMNVEV (reference sequence). The CDR3 is made up of 14 amino acids. The V segment lost 8 bases and the J segment 6 bases; nucleotides outside the gene matches: 7. The CDR3 DNA reads as TGTGCCAGCCGGACTAGCGGGAGAGTTCTCGAGCAGTACTTC. Amino acids: CASRTSGRVLEQYF.

This chain uses TRBV28 with TRBJ1-4; D may be TRBD1 (6 bases). Between the trimmed V and J ends, which lost 5 bases and 0 bases, there was a span of 13 bases. Germline CDR1 and CDR2: MDHEN and SYDVKM. The CDR3 covers 16 residues. The CDR3 protein is CASSPYRTATNEKLFF. CDR3 sequence (DNA): TGTGCCAGCAGTCCCTACAGGACAGCAACTAATGAAAAACTGTTTTTT.

The chain carries TRBV7-8 and TRBJ2-1; 7 bases agree with TRBD1. Germline CDR1 and CDR2: SGHVS and FQNEAQ. V shed 5 bases and J 4 bases; nucleotides not matched to a gene: 5. CDR3 length: 14 amino acids. The CDR3 nucleotides are TGTGCCAGCAGCGAGAGGGACAGATACAATGAGCAGTTCTTC. It translates to CASSERDRYNEQFF.

V and J are TRBV7-9 and TRBJ1-3; D is perhaps TRBD1 (5 bases). In germline, CDR1 is SEHNR, CDR2 FQNEAQ (reference sequence). Trimming took 0 bases from V and 4 from J, leaving 10 bases between them. This CDR3 region has 15 residues. CDR3 in DNA: TGTGCCAGCAGCTTAGCAGGGGTCGCGGGAAACACCATATATTTT. Translation: CASSLAGVAGNTIYF.

CDR3 sequence (DNA): TGTGCCAGCATCGAAGGGACAGGGAACACCGGGGAGCTGTTTTTT. Translated, it gives CASIEGTGNTGELFF. The V call is TRBV2, the J call TRBJ2-2; 8 bases agree with TRBD1. Germline loops: CDR1 SNHLY, CDR2 FYNNEI. This CDR3 region has 15 residues. Unmatched junction bases numbered 5, after V lost 7 bases and J lost 1 base.

The gene calls are TRBV28 and TRBJ2-7; tentatively, D is TRBD1 (6 bases). Germline assignment: CDR1 MDHEN and CDR2 SYDVKM. The V end was cut by 3 bases, the J end by 2 bases, with 14 bases between. The CDR3 has 15 residues. CDR3: CASSFRGTRAYEQYF. In DNA form, the CDR3 reads TGTGCCAGCAGTTTTAGAGGGACAAGAGCCTACGAGCAGTACTTC.

The chain has TRBV5-1 and TRBJ2-1, with no clear D. Germline V gene lookup returns CDR1 SGHRS and CDR2 YFSETQ. This CDR3 comprises 12 residues. V was trimmed by 2 bases and J by 5 bases, leaving 5 bases between them. In DNA form, the CDR3 reads TGCGCCAGCAGCTTTGAGAACAATGAGCAGTTCTTC. This encodes CASSFENNEQFF.

The chain is built from TRBV28 and TRBJ2-7; TRBD2 agrees at 8 bases. The CDR3 is 13 amino acids. Germline lookup yields CDR1 MDHEN and CDR2 SYDVKM. The V gene end was trimmed by 6 bases and the J gene end by 5 bases; junction bases not matched to a gene: 6. This chain's CDR3 is CASRASGRDEQYF. The DNA of the CDR3 is TGTGCCAGCAGAGCTAGCGGGCGGGACGAGCAGTACTTC.

The rearrangement joins TRBV19 to TRBJ2-3, with D tentatively TRBD2 (7 bases). The V gene's germline CDR1 is LNHDA and CDR2 SQIVND (reference sequence). The CDR3 runs 16 residues. V lost 5 bases and J lost 1, with 16 bases in between. In nucleotides, the CDR3 is TGTGCCAGTAGTCCGTCAGGGAGGGGGGGCACAGATACGCAGTATTTT. Its protein product is CASSPSGRGGTDTQYF.

V is TRBV7-9 and J is TRBJ2-3, with 8 bases aligning to TRBD2. This CDR3 comprises 15 residues. J gave up 2 bases and V 7 bases, and 8 bases lay outside the gene matches. CDR1 SEHNR and CDR2 FQNEAQ come from the germline V gene (reference sequence). Here the CDR3 reads CASTLMGLDTDTQYF. The DNA for the CDR3 is TGTGCCAGCACCCTGATGGGACTAGACACAGATACGCAGTATTTT.

The chain joins TRBV14 to TRBJ2-3; 9 bases fit TRBD2. This CDR3 has 14 amino acids. Germline V gives CDR1 SGHDN, CDR2 FVKESK. J gave up 7 bases and V 5 bases, and 7 bases lay outside the gene matches. The CDR3 spells CASSDPGLAHTQYF. As DNA, the CDR3 is TGTGCCAGCAGCGACCCCGGACTAGCGCATACGCAGTATTTT.